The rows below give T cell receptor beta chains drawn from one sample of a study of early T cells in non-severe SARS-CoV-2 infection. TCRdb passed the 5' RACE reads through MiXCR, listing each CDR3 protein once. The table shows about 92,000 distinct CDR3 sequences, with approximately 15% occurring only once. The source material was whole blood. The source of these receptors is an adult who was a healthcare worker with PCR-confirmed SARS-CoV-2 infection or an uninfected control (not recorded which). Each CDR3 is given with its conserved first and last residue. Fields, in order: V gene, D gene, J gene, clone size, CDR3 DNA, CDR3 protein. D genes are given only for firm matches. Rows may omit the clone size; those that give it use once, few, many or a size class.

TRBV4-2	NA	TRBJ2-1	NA	TGTGCCAGCAGCCAAGATGGATACGATGAGCGGTTCTTC	CASSQDGYDERFF
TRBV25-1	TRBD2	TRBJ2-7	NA	TGTGCCAGCAGTGAGGGTCTAGCGGGAGCCCACGAGCAGTACTTC	CASSEGLAGAHEQYF
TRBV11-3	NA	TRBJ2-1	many	TGTGCCAGCAGTCGAAGCGGAAACTCCTACAATGAGCAGTTCTTC	CASSRSGNSYNEQFF
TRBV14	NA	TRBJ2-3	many	TGTGCCAGCAGCCAAGTGGGACGAGATACGCAGTATTTT	CASSQVGRDTQYF
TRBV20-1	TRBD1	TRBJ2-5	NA	TGCAGTGCTGTCAAACCAGGGACAGAACAAGAGACCCAGTACTTC	CSAVKPGTEQETQYF
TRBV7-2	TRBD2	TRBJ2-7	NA	TGTGCCAGCAGCTTTACTAGCGGGGGCTTCGGGGAGCAGTACTTC	CASSFTSGGFGEQYF
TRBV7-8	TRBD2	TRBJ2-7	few	TGTGCCAGCACCTCGACTAGCGGGCTCTCCTACGAGCAGTACTTC	CASTSTSGLSYEQYF
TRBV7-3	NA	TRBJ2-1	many	TGTGCCAGCAGCCATCGGGCCTCACCCGTTTCCTACAATGAGCAGTTCTTC	CASSHRASPVSYNEQFF
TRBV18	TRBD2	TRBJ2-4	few	TGTGCCAGCTCACCGGCGAGTCCTAGCGGGAGAACCAAAAACATTCAGTACTTC	CASSPASPSGRTKNIQYF
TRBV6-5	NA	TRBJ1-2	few	TGTGCCAGCAGTTCCCCTGGGCAAGGAAGGAACAACTATGGCTACACCTTC	CASSSPGQGRNNYGYTF
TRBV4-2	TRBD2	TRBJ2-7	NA	TGTGCCAGCAGCCAATTAACGGGACTAGCGGGAGGGTTTTCCTACGAGCAGTACTTC	CASSQLTGLAGGFSYEQYF
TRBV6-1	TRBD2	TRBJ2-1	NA	TGTGCCAGCATCCTAACCGGGACTAGCGTTAGCCATGAGCAGTTCTTC	CASILTGTSVSHEQFF
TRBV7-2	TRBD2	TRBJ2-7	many	TGTGCCAGCAGCTCTATAGCGGGATCCCCTAACGAGCAGTACTTC	CASSSIAGSPNEQYF
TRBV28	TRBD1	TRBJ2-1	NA	TGTGCCAGCAGGATGGGGACAGCACTTTACAATGAGCAGTTCTTC	CASRMGTALYNEQFF
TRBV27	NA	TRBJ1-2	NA	TGTGCCAGCAGTAAAGGGGGAAATGGCTACACCTTC	CASSKGGNGYTF
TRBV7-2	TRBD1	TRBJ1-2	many	TGTGCCAGCACCCCCGACAGGGGAAACTATGGCTACACCTTC	CASTPDRGNYGYTF
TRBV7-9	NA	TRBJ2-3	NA	TGTGCCAGCAGCTACAGGGAGTTAAATACGCAGTATTTT	CASSYRELNTQYF
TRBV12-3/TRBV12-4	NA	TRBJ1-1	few	TGTGCCAGCAGACCCGCTCTAGGGATTCACACTGAAGCTTTCTTT	CASRPALGIHTEAFF
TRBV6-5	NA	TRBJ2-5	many	TGTGCCAGCAGTTACTCGATGGGGAGCGCGTACCAAGAGACCCAGTACTTC	CASSYSMGSAYQETQYF
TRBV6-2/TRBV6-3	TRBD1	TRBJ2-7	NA	TGTGCCAGCAGGCCGGGACAGGGCTTCTACGAGCAGTACTTC	CASRPGQGFYEQYF
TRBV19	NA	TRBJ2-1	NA	TGTGCCAGTAGTCTAGGTTTCGGCAATGAGCAGTTCTTC	CASSLGFGNEQFF
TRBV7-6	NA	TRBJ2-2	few	TGTGCCAGCAGCTTAGGATTTTGGGGACAAGGGAACACCGGGGAGCTGTTTTTT	CASSLGFWGQGNTGELFF
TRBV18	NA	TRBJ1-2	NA	TGTGCCAGCTCACCCGCCCTCTCCAGGGGCCACTATGGCTACACCTTC	CASSPALSRGHYGYTF
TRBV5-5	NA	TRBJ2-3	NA	TGTGCCAGCAGCTTGGGACCATCCAGGGAGGGGGGTGAAGCGCAGTATTTT	CASSLGPSREGGEAQYF
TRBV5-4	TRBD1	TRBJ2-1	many	TGTGCCAGCAGCTTGCCGGGACAGGGGGGACCCAATGAGCAGTTCTTC	CASSLPGQGGPNEQFF
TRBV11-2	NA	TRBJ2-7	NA	TGTGCCAGCAGCCCACCCACGGGCGACAGGATCTACGAGCAGTACTTC	CASSPPTGDRIYEQYF
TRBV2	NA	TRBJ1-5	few	TGTGCCAGCAGTGTCATCAAGGATCAGCCCCAGCATTTT	CASSVIKDQPQHF
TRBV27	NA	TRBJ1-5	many	TGTGCCAGCAGTAATAGCAATCAGCCCCAGCATTTT	CASSNSNQPQHF
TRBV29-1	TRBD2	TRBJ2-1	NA	TGCAGCGTTAGACCCGGGACTAGCGGGAGGAATGAGCAGTTCTTC	CSVRPGTSGRNEQFF
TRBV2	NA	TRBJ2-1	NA	TGTGCCAGCAGTGAGGTAGTAAACCACAATGAGCAGTTCTTC	CASSEVVNHNEQFF
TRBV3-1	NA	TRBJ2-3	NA	TGTGCCAGCAGGCCAAAAAGCACAGATACGCAGTATTTT	CASRPKSTDTQYF
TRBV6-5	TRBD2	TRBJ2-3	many	TGTGCCAGCAGAAATAGCGGGAGCACAGATACGCAGTATTTT	CASRNSGSTDTQYF
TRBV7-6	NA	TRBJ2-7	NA	TGTGCCAGCAGCTTAGACCCCCGGGACGAGCAGTACTTC	CASSLDPRDEQYF
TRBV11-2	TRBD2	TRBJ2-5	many	TGTGCCAGCAGCCCCCGGACTAGAACAGAGACCCAGTACTTC	CASSPRTRTETQYF
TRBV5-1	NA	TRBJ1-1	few	TGCGCCAGCAGCTACTTGGGGGCGCGGGATACTGAAGCTTTCTTT	CASSYLGARDTEAFF
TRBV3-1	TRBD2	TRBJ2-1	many	TGTGCCAGCAGCCCTCTAGCGGGGGGCTACAATGAGCAGTTCTTC	CASSPLAGGYNEQFF
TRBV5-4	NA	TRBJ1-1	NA	TGTGCCAGCAGCTTGCTGCGAGACACTGAAGCTTTCTTT	CASSLLRDTEAFF
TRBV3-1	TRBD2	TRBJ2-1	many	TGTGCCAGCAGCGCTACTAGCGGGAGGAGGAACAATGAGCAGTTCTTC	CASSATSGRRNNEQFF
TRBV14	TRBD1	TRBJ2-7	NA	TGTGCCAGCAGCGGAATTAGGACAGGAGCCTACGAGCAGTACTTC	CASSGIRTGAYEQYF
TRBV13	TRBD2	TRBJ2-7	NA	TGTGCCAGCAGCTTAGAGGGACTAGCGGGTTACGAGCAGTACTTC	CASSLEGLAGYEQYF
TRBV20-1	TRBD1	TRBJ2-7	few	TGCAGTGCTAGGCTACAGGGGGGCCAGGCCGAGCAGTACTTC	CSARLQGGQAEQYF
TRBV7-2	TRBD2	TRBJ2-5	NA	TGTGTCAGCAGCTCCCTAGCGGGACAAGAGACCCAGTACTTC	CVSSSLAGQETQYF
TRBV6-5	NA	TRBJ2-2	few	TGTGCCAGCAGTTATATGGCGGGCACCGGGGAGCTGTTTTTT	CASSYMAGTGELFF